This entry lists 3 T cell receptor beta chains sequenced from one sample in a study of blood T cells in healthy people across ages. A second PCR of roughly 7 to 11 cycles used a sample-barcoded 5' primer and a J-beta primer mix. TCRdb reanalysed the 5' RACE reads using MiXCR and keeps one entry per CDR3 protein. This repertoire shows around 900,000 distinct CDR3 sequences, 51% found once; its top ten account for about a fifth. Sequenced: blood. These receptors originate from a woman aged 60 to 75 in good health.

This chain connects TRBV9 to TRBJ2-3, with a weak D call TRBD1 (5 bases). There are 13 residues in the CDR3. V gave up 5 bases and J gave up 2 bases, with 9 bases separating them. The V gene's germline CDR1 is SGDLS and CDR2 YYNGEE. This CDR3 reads CASRKGITDTQYF. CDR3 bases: TGTGCCAGCAGAAAGGGGATCACAGATACGCAGTATTTT. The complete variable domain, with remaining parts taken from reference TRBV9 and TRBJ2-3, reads DSGVTQTPKHLITATGQRVTLRCSPRSGDLSVYWYQQSLDQGLQFLIQYYNGEERAKGNILERFSAQQFPDLHSELNLSSLELGDSALYFCASRKGITDTQYFGPGTRLTVL.

The CDR3 coding sequence is TGTGCCAGCGGGACTGATAATACCGGGGCCTACAATGAGCAGTACTTC. Protein: CASGTDNTGAYNEQYF. The chain uses TRBV21-1 and TRBJ2-1; TRBD2, the table's D call, was not compared with the DNA. The end of the DNA is better explained by TRBJ2-7, so the J call may be wrong. TRBV21-1 is described as a pseudogene. The CDR3 is made up of 16 amino acids.

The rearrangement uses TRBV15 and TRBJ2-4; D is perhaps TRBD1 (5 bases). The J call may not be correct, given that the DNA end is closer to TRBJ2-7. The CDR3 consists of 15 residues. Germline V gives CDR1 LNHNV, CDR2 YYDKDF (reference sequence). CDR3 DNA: TGTGCCACCAGCAGGGACGGACATCCTTCATACGAGCAGTACTTC. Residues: CATSRDGHPSYEQYF.